This T cell receptor beta chain derives from a study of blood T cell repertoires in COVID-19. About the study: Acute and convalescent COVID-19 samples came from the United States, Italy and Spain. PBMCs, B-cell-depleted T cells, or T cells provided the cDNA or gDNA that made up the material.

Source study methods: Estimated nucleated cell counts came from reference gene primer amplification. Clones were sequenced by immunoSEQ multiplex PCR, and TCRdb holds only the in-frame ones, with some missing. V and J calls plus clone size are reproduced from that table; the DNA served to infer D and trimming. This table holds under 350,000 clones, 75% to 85% found once. Germline assignment: CDR1 SGHTA and CDR2 FQGNSA. Deletions cut 2 bases from V and 0 bases from J, with 11 bases between. There are 16 residues in the CDR3. This TCR derives from a human donor in a cohort sampled during active COVID-19. What was sequenced was peripheral blood. The J gene is TRBJ1-3, the V gene TRBV7-2; unclear D gene. CDR3 region: CASSLYEQSSGNTIYF. The CDR3 DNA reads as TGTGCCAGCAGCTTATATGAACAGTCCTCTGGAAACACCATATATTTT. The full variable domain, with the rest looked up from reference TRBV7-2 and TRBJ1-3, is GAGVSQSPSNKVTEKGKDVELRCDPISGHTALYWYRQSLGQGLEFLIYFQGNSAPDKSGLPSDRFSAERTGGSVSTLTIQRTQQEDSAVYLCASSLYEQSSGNTIYFGEGSWLTVV.